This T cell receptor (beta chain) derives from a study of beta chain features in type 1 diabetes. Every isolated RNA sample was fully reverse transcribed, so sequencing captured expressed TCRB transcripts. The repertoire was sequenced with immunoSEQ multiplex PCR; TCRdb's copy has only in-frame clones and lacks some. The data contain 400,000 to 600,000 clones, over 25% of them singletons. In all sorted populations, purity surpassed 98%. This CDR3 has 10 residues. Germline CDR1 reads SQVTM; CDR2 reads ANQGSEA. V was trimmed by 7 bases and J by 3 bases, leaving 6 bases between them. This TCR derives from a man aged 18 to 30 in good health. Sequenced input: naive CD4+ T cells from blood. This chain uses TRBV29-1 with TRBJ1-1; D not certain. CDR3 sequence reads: CSAYYTEAFF. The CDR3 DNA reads TGCAGCGCATATTACACTGAAGCTTTCTTT.